This T cell receptor (beta chain) was captured by sequencing in a study of somatic mutations in cytotoxic T cells in rheumatoid arthritis (dated 2017 in TCRdb). About the study as a whole: Before any treatment started and right after they were diagnosed, patients gave peripheral blood samples (about 27 ml EDTA). Sorted V beta1+ cells also underwent TCRB sequencing, and some V beta antibody-stained T-cell populations were flow-sorted at nearly 100% purity on a FACSAria II or Sony SH800. In newly diagnosed rheumatoid arthritis without treatment, the study examined if expanded CD8+ T-cell clones harbor somatic mutations, relying on TCRB deep sequencing to characterize clonality. TCRB deep sequencing was performed for 65 rheumatoid arthritis patients and approximately 20 healthy controls. Median age was essentially the same in the patient group and the control group.

On an AutoMACS, CD4+ and CD8+ cells were isolated via positive magnetic bead selection, and their purity was verified by flow cytometry. After a first flow cytometry screen using a TCR V beta antibody panel, clonal expansions were characterized through TCRB deep sequencing of sorted CD8+ fractions. Isolation of peripheral blood mononuclear cells was done through Ficoll-Paque PLUS density gradient separation. Using Nucleospin Tissue or Tissue XS kits, DNA was extracted from CD4-enriched, CD8-enriched or PBMC samples, with quantification by a Qubit 2.0 fluorometer. The immunoSEQ assay was applied to genomic DNA for TCRB CDR3 sequencing. The original methods were these. When patient CD8+ clones exceeding 1% were checked against published virus-specific TCRB sequences, only a few matched. The analyses included only productive TCRB rearrangements. A clone was defined by a unique TCRB CDR3 sequence, and clonality was computed as a productive clonality index based on Shannon entropy. The template counts of each clone relative to the total templates per sample were used to calculate repertoire overlap between two samples. V-gene usage from TCRB sequencing and V-gene usage measured by flow cytometry were correlated (Spearman r of roughly 0.61). TCRdb holds this immuneACCESS table with in-frame rearrangements only. Some clones are missing; in checked studies, unresolved V genes explain under half, and the rest has no known cause. V and J calls and clone size are those listed in that table; D and trimming were worked out from the DNA. The sample yields approximately 7,400 clones; around 90% were counted once. 15% to 20% of the sample belongs to the ten largest clones.

The CDR3 runs 18 residues from the cysteine to the phenylalanine. Only CDR3 DNA is held: 54 bases, read in frame from base 1. V is shortened by 3 bases, J by 6 bases, and the region joining them spans 26 bases. CDR1 and CDR2, per the germline V gene, are MGHRA and YSYEKL. The investigation overall reported the following: The antigen targets of the expanded CD8+ clones were unknown, and absence from virus-specific databases did not rule out viral specificity. CD8+ clonality increased with age in patients (Spearman r ~ 0.5) but not in healthy controls. Rheumatoid arthritis patients and age-matched healthy controls did not significantly differ in CD8+ T-cell clonality. The finding that TRBV07 was slightly underrepresented in patients was left unadjusted for multiple comparisons. In about an eighth of the roughly 65 patients the largest CD8+ clone exceeded 20% of CD8+ cells, and several identical CD8+ TCRB sequences were shared between blood and synovial fluid.

A remark on this clone: No antigen is known for it. Base-call qualities are not available, and no considerably larger clone is one nucleotide away.

The TCR was taken from a man in his forties with rheumatoid arthritis. Sequenced input: CD8+ T cells sorted from blood. The sequence joins TRBV4-1 to TRBJ1-1; TRBD1 is possibly the D segment (5 matching bases). The sequenced DNA is TGCGCCAGCAGCCACGCTGAATTGAGAGGCAGGGTAGCGGCTGAAGCTTTCTTT. Translated, this is CASSHAELRGRVAAEAFF.